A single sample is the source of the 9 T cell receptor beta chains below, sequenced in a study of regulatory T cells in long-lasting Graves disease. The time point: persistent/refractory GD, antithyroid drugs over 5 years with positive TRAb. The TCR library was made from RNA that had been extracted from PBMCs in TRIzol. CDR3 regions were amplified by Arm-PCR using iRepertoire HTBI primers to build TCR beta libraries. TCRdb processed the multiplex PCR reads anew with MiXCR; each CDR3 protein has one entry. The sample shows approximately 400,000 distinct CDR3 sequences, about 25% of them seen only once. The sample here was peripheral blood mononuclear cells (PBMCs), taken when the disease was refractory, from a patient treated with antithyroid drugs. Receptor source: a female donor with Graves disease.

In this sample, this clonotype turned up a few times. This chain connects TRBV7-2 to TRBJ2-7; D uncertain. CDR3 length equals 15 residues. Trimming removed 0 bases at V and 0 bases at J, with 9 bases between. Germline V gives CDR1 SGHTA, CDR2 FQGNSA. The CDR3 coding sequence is TGTGCCAGCAGCTTAGCGATGGGTCCCTCCTACGAGCAGTACTTC. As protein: CASSLAMGPSYEQYF.

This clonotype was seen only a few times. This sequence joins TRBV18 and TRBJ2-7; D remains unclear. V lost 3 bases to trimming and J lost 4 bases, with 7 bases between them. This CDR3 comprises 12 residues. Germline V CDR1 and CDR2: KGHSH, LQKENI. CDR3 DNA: TGTGCCAGCTCACCCAACGTTTACGAGCAGTACTTC. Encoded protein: CASSPNVYEQYF.

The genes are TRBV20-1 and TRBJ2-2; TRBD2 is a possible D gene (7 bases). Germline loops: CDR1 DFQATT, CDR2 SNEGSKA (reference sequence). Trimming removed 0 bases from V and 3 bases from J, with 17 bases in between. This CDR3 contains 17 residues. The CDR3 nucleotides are TGCAGTGCTAGAGATTCCCTGGGGGCGGGGGACACCGGGGAGCTGTTTTTT. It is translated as CSARDSLGAGDTGELFF.

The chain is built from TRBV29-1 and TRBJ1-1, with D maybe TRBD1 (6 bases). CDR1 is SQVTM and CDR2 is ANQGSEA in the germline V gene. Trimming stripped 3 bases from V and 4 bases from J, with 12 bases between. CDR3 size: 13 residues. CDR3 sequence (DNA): TGCAGCGTTGACCAAACAGGGATCACTGAAGCTTTCTTT. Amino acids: CSVDQTGITEAFF.

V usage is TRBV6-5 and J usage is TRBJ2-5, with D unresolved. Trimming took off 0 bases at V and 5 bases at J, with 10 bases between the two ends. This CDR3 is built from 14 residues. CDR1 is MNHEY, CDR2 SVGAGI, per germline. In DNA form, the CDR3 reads TGTGCCAGCAGTTACTCTTACAGTGGGGAGACCCAGTACTTC. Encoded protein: CASSYSYSGETQYF.

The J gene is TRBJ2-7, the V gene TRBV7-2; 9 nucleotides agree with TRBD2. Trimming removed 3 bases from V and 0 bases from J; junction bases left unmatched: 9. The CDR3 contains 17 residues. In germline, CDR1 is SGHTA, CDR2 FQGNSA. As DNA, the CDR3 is TGTGCCAGCAGCTTGGGCCCTAGCGGGGCCTTCTCCTACGAGCAGTACTTC. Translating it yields CASSLGPSGAFSYEQYF. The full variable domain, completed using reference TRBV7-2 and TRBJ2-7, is GAGVSQSPSNKVTEKGKDVELRCDPISGHTALYWYRQSLGQGLEFLIYFQGNSAPDKSGLPSDRFSAERTGGSVSTLTIQRTQQEDSAVYLCASSLGPSGAFSYEQYFGPGTRLTVT.

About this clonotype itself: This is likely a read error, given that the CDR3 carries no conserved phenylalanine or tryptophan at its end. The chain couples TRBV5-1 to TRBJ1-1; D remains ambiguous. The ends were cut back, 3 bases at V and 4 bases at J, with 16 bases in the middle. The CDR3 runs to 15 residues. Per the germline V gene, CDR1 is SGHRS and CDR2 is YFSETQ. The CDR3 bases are TGCGCCAGCAGCTCCCATGGTGGAGGGAGCACTGAAGCTTTCCTT. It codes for CASSSHGGGSTEAFL.

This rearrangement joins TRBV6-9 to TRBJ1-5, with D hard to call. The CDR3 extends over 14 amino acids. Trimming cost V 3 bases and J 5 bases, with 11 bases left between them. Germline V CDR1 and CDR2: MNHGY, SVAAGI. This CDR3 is CASSYLGIHQPQHF. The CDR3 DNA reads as TGTGCCAGCAGTTACTTGGGGATCCATCAGCCCCAGCATTTT.

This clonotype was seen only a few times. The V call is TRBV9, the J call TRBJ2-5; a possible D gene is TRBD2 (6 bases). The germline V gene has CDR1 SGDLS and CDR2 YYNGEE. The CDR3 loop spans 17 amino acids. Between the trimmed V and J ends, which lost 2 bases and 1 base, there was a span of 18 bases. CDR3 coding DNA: TGTGCCAGCAGCGTTGGAGGGGAGGTTGGATTCCAAGAGACCCAGTACTTC. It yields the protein CASSVGGEVGFQETQYF.